This T cell receptor (beta chain) was sequenced for a study of PD-1 blockade in classical Hodgkin lymphoma. Exposure to brentuximab vedotin varied, and each patient had relapsed following autologous stem cell transplantation. About this clone itself: What it binds is unknown.

CDR3 length: 13 residues. In germline, CDR1 is SNHLY, CDR2 FYNNEI. V lost 7 bases, J lost 3 bases, and 12 bases lay in between. Regarding the study as a whole: Complete responders started with a diversity level that resembled newly diagnosed patients at baseline. The authors have not defined what causes the repertoire differences, possibly disease activity or prior therapy.

Measured with immunoSEQ multiplex PCR; TCRdb has only the in-frame clones, and not every one. Altogether 95,000 or so clones are present, approximately 88% being singletons, with the ten largest covering roughly an eighth. The source material was peripheral blood mononuclear cells (PBMCs), sampled at baseline. The V gene is TRBV2, the J gene TRBJ2-5; D perhaps matches TRBD2 (5 bases). The receptor was isolated from a human donor with classical Hodgkin lymphoma. The CDR3 spells CASNVGVKETQYF. The CDR3 DNA reads as TGTGCCAGCAACGTGGGAGTAAAAGAGACCCAGTACTTC.